The rows below give T cell receptor beta chains drawn from one sample of a study of blood T cell repertoires in COVID-19. Method: immunoSEQ multiplex PCR; TCRdb's copy keeps in-frame clones and lacks some. The top ten hold more than 4.5% of the sample, which has 30,000 to 40,000 clones, 93% seen once. Material: peripheral blood. All receptors come from a human donor in a cohort sampled during active COVID-19. CDR3s include the opening cysteine and the closing phenylalanine or tryptophan. D genes are given only for firm matches. Not every row has a clone size; where given, it reads once, few, many or a size class.

CDR3: CASSPYRSSYNSPLHF; DNA: TGTGCCAGCAGCCCCTATCGGAGCTCCTATAATTCACCCCTCCACTTT; V: TRBV3-1/TRBV3-2; size: NA; J: TRBJ1-6; D: NA
CDR3: CASSLRRLYGYTF; DNA: TGTGCCAGCAGTTTAAGGCGGCTCTATGGCTACACCTTC; V: TRBV12-3/TRBV12-4; size: NA; J: TRBJ1-2; D: NA
CDR3: CASSLAVGGTINEKLFF; DNA: TGTGCCAGCAGCTTAGCGGTCGGAGGGACTATTAATGAAAAACTGTTTTTT; V: TRBV7-8; size: NA; J: TRBJ1-4; D: NA
CDR3: CASSSRTSGTANEQFF; DNA: TGTGCCAGCAGCTCCCGGACTAGCGGGACCGCGAACGAGCAGTTCTTC; V: TRBV7-9; size: NA; J: TRBJ2-1; D: TRBD2
CDR3: CASSLDRETGELFF; DNA: TGCGCCAGCAGCTTGGACAGGGAGACCGGGGAGCTGTTTTTT; V: TRBV5-1; size: NA; J: TRBJ2-2; D: NA
CDR3: CASSSRTSGGGNEQFF; DNA: TGCGCCAGCAGTTCCCGGACTAGCGGGGGGGGCAATGAGCAGTTCTTC; V: TRBV5-1; size: once; J: TRBJ2-1; D: TRBD2
CDR3: CASSLWVGRRIDEQFF; DNA: TGTGCCAGCAGTTTATGGGTCGGGAGGAGGATAGATGAGCAGTTCTTC; V: TRBV27; size: NA; J: TRBJ2-1; D: TRBD2
CDR3: CASSFFQGPPGNTIYF; DNA: TGTGCCAGCAGCTTTTTTCAGGGGCCCCCTGGAAACACCATATATTTT; V: TRBV11-2; size: NA; J: TRBJ1-3; D: NA
CDR3: CASRPLGEGEAFF; DNA: TGTGCCAGCAGGCCCCTCGGGGAAGGTGAAGCTTTCTTT; V: TRBV2; size: NA; J: TRBJ1-1; D: NA
CDR3: CASTYGRGYNEQFF; DNA: TGTGCCAGTACCTACGGCCGAGGGTACAATGAGCAGTTCTTC; V: TRBV19; size: NA; J: TRBJ2-1; D: NA
CDR3: CASSEGHRRYEQYF; DNA: TGTGCCAGCAGTGAGGGACACAGGAGGTACGAGCAGTACTTC; V: TRBV2; size: NA; J: TRBJ2-7; D: NA
CDR3: CASSLGQGLDHNEQYF; DNA: TGTGCCAGCAGCTTAGGGCAGGGACTTGATCACAACGAGCAGTACTTC; V: TRBV7-9; size: NA; J: TRBJ2-7; D: NA
CDR3: CASSVVWDRGTSGNTIYF; DNA: TGTGCCAGCAGCGTTGTGTGGGACAGGGGCACCTCTGGAAACACCATATATTTT; V: TRBV9; size: NA; J: TRBJ1-3; D: TRBD1
CDR3: CASSWGTVSNYGYTF; DNA: TGCGCCAGCAGCTGGGGGACAGTTTCTAACTATGGCTACACCTTC; V: TRBV5-1; size: NA; J: TRBJ1-2; D: TRBD1
CDR3: CAWSGGTGVNTEAFF; DNA: TGTGCCTGGAGCGGAGGGACGGGGGTGAACACTGAAGCTTTCTTT; V: TRBV30; size: NA; J: TRBJ1-1; D: NA
CDR3: CASSPRQAYYGYTF; DNA: TGTGCCAGCAGTCCACGACAGGCCTACTATGGCTACACCTTC; V: TRBV27; size: NA; J: TRBJ1-2; D: NA
CDR3: CASSPAGTGANYGYTF; DNA: TGTGCCAGCAGTCCAGCCGGGACAGGGGCCAACTATGGCTACACCTTC; V: TRBV28; size: NA; J: TRBJ1-2; D: TRBD1
CDR3: CASSFGQDQPQHF; DNA: TGTGCCAGCAGCTTCGGACAGGACCAGCCCCAGCATTTT; V: TRBV5-4; size: NA; J: TRBJ1-5; D: TRBD1
CDR3: CASSYSAAANEKLFF; DNA: TGTGCCAGTAGCTATTCGGCTGCGGCTAATGAAAAACTGTTTTTT; V: TRBV19; size: NA; J: TRBJ1-4; D: NA
CDR3: CASSQPQGPGTEAFF; DNA: TGCGCCAGCAGCCAACCACAGGGGCCGGGGACTGAAGCTTTCTTT; V: TRBV4-1; size: NA; J: TRBJ1-1; D: TRBD1
CDR3: CASSLALTVKDGYTF; DNA: TGTGCCAGCAGCTTGGCATTGACAGTTAAGGATGGCTACACCTTC; V: TRBV5-4; size: NA; J: TRBJ1-2; D: NA
CDR3: CASSTPGTGHMEQYF; DNA: TGTGCCAGCTCCACGCCCGGGACAGGCCATATGGAGCAGTACTTC; V: TRBV19; size: NA; J: TRBJ2-7; D: TRBD1
CDR3: CAWSDRAYQPQHF; DNA: TGTGCCTGGAGTGACAGGGCCTATCAGCCCCAGCATTTT; V: TRBV30; size: NA; J: TRBJ1-5; D: NA
CDR3: CASSSEGASNQPQHF; DNA: TGTGCCAGCTCCTCTGAGGGGGCCAGCAATCAGCCCCAGCATTTT; V: TRBV18; size: NA; J: TRBJ1-5; D: TRBD1